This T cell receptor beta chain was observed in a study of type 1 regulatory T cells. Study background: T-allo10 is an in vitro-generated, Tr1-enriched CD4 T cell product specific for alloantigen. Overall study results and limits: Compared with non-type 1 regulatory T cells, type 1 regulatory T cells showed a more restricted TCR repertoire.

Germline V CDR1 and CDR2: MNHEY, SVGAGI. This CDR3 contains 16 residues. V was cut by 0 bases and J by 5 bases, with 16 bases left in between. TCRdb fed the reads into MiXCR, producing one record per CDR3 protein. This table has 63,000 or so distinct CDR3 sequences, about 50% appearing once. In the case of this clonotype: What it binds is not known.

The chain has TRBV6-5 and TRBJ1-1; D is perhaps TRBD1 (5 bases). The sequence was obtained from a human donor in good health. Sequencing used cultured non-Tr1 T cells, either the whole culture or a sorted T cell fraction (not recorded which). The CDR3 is CASSYSAGAQRTEAFF. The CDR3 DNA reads TGTGCCAGCAGTTACTCAGCCGGGGCCCAGAGGACTGAAGCTTTCTTT.